This T cell receptor (beta chain) was documented in a study of blood T cell repertoires in COVID-19. This clone was recorded once. Produced via immunoSEQ multiplex PCR; TCRdb's table is partial and in-frame only. The sample has around 250,000 clones; about four fifths are singletons. The CDR3 has 14 amino acids. Germline CDR1 SGHVS, CDR2 FNYEAQ. Trimming removed 3 bases at V and 2 bases at J, with 10 bases between. The rearrangement links TRBV7-6 to TRBJ1-1, with TRBD1 as a possible D gene (5 bases). Input material: peripheral blood. This clonotype originated in a man older than 75 with acute or convalescent COVID-19. The CDR3 is CASSLGGGNTEAFF. The CDR3, as DNA: TGTGCCAGCAGCTTGGGGGGGGGTAACACTGAAGCTTTCTTT.